This record looks at one TCR beta chain sequence and its context. This entry belongs to a study of cytomegalovirus exposure and HLA in healthy donors. 60 Vbeta and 13 Jbeta primers were used in PCR. Assay used: immunoSEQ multiplex PCR; TCRdb lists only in-frame clones, some missing. This sample carries 100,000 to 150,000 clones, 60% to 85% of them seen once, and the ten largest clones take approximately 2%. What was sequenced was PBMCs. The origin of this receptor is a middle-aged man in good health and CMV-seronegative.

The CDR3 loop reads CASSPPGDTQYF. In DNA, the CDR3 is TGTGCCAGCAGCCCCCCGGGAGATACGCAGTATTTT. The chain links TRBV11-2 to TRBJ2-3; D gene uncertain. Trimming removed 5 bases from V and 5 bases from J, with 8 bases in between. Germline assignment: CDR1 SGHAT and CDR2 FQNNGV. The CDR3 covers 12 residues.